This T cell receptor beta chain was sequenced during a study of T cells in Graves' hyperthyroidism and ophthalmopathy. Graves' hyperthyroidism without ophthalmopathy progression within 18 months was termed stable. This clonotype was detected ten times or more. At one boundary the junction diverges from the germline segment, which might be a read error. There were TCR beta CDR3 regions amplified from RNA transcripts. Initially, a first-round RT-PCR of the TCR CDR3 employed the HTBI primer set. TCRdb processed the multiplex PCR reads anew with MiXCR; each CDR3 protein has one entry. The data hold 500,000 to 550,000 distinct CDR3 sequences, with less than 25% observed a single time. The CDR3 runs 13 residues.

The sequencing sample was made of blood. The receptor was derived from a man aged 18 to 29 with Graves' hyperthyroidism. The genes are TRBV12-3 or TRBV12-4 and TRBJ1-2, with 7 bases lining up with TRBD1. CDR3 DNA sequence: TGTGCCGGCAGTTCCACAGGGGCTGGAGGCTACACCTTC. It is translated as CAGSSTGAGGYTF.